This TCR beta chain was observed in a study of blood T cells in healthy people across ages (dated by TCRdb to 2014 to 2015). For context, the study as a whole: In model experiments, roughly one uniquely barcoded TCR beta cDNA molecule per two T cells was captured by template switching. The study measured age-related changes in TCR beta repertoire diversity using deep sequencing normalized with unique cDNA molecular identifiers. Donors were grouped into four age groups: young (average approximately 15 years), middle-aged (roughly 37), aged (around 66) and long-lived (82). To avoid experimental bias, donors of different ages were distributed randomly across sequencing lanes. For two donors (one aged 18 to 30 and one aged 80 or older), the study analyzed two additional independent replicas of 1 million unique cDNA reads from the same blood draw. Study-wide conclusions, independent of this receptor: The percentage of naive T cells measured by flow cytometry correlated strongly with observed TCR beta diversity. Total diversity estimates from one million sequenced T cells were considered lower bounds and underestimates. Compared with the aged group, the long-lived group had more naive CD4+ T cells, fewer expanded clones and increased TCR diversity, suggesting age selection. The CMV infection status of donors was not known, potentially confounding age-related changes in expanded clonotypes. Observed TCR beta diversity per million T cells fell roughly linearly with age, and a significant reduction was already apparent by age around 40. Because profiling used bulk unsorted PBMCs, naive and antigen-experienced compartments could not be compared conclusively.

Library method: 5' RACE. Sequencing relied on an Illumina HiSeq 2500. The second PCR ran for about 7 to 11 cycles and used a J-beta primer mix along with a sample-barcoded 5' primer. A template-switch 5' adaptor carrying 12 random nucleotides introduced a unique molecular identifier onto each TCR beta cDNA molecule. At least 2.5 million CDR3-containing paired-end reads were obtained from each sample. The Mint cDNA synthesis kit, primed by a TRBC-specific oligonucleotide, was used to synthesize first-strand cDNA from all RNA. Following uracil-DNA glycosylase treatment, all cDNA underwent a first 18-cycle PCR with the universal primers M1SS and BC2_uni_R. In the authors' own workflow: Normalization of each sample was performed by random selection of 1 million high-quality reads, each carrying a distinct molecular identifier. Instead of being binned into consensus sequences, reads with shared molecular identifiers were discarded. MiTCR, set to a Q25 quality threshold and the strictest error-elimination algorithm, was used for CDR3 identification, clonotype clustering and error correction. A nonparametric unseen species model with Euler transformation was used to estimate a lower bound on total TCR beta diversity. In TCRdb, the public reads were trimmed at Q25 with fastp and aligned with MiXCR, with productive beta chains retained. Rows are unified per CDR3 protein, each entry keeping the most common DNA and genes. TCRdb's processing, not the authors', yielded these V and J calls. For this sample there are about 1.5 million distinct CDR3 sequences; around two fifths appear just once. Approximately 7.9% of the sample comes from the top ten.

Note on this clonotype: The target of this receptor is not known. No much larger clonotype is one base removed from it; base qualities were not supplied.

Via the germline V gene (reference sequence), CDR1 is DFQATT and CDR2 SNEGSKA. CDR3 length: 13 amino acids, cysteine to phenylalanine. Left in the record is the CDR3 DNA by itself, 39 bases read in frame from the first base. The roughly 39 donors, aged 6 to 90 years, were systemically healthy Caucasian individuals from Russia. Around 10 milliliters of peripheral blood were drawn from each donor into EDTA-treated Vacutainer tubes. Ficoll-Paque density-gradient centrifugation was used to isolate PBMCs, with at least 7 million obtained per sample. Total RNA was extracted from PBMCs with Trizol reagent, with at least 6 micrograms obtained per sample. The percentages of naive CD45RAhigh/CD27high T cells were determined by flow cytometry on a PBMC aliquot from every donor.

The specimen was blood. The sequence was obtained from a young woman in good health. The rearrangement joined TRBV20-1 to TRBJ2-5; TRBD2 aligns with 10 central bases. Near its end, the DNA agrees better with TRBJ2-7, so the J call may be wrong. The DNA sequence is as follows: TGCAGTGCTGAAGGGACTAGCGCTTACGAGCAGTACTTC. Its amino acids are CSAEGTSAYEQYF.